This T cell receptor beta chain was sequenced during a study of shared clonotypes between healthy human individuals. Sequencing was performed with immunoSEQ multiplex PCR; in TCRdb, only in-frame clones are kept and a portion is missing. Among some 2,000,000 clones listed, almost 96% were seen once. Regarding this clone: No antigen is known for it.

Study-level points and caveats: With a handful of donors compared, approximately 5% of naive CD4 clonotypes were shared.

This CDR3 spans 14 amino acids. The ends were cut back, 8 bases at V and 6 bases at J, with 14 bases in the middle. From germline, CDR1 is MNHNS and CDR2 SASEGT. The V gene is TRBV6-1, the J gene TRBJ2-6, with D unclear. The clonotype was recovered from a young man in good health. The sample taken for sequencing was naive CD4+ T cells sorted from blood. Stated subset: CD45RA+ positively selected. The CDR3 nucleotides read TGTGCCAGCCGAGCTACTCTGACGGCCAACGTCCTGACTTTC. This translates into CASRATLTANVLTF.